The 5 T cell receptor beta chains given below trace back to one sample, sequenced in a study of cytomegalovirus exposure and HLA in healthy donors. A multiplex PCR was run with 60 Vbeta primers and 13 Jbeta primers. Here immunoSEQ multiplex PCR was the method, and the copy in TCRdb shows in-frame clones only, minus some. The sample records under 200,000 clones, about 12% being singletons. Input material: PBMCs. These receptors were obtained from a man aged 45 to 65 in good health and CMV-seropositive.

This clone was found a few times. This chain joins TRBV6-6 and TRBJ2-7, with D unresolved. Germline loops: CDR1 MNHNY, CDR2 SVGAGI (reference sequence). V was clipped by 2 bases and J by 3 bases, with 11 bases between them. This CDR3 comprises 14 residues. Written as DNA, the CDR3 is TGTGCCAGCAGTTACCGGAACACCAACTACGAGCAGTACGTC. Amino acid sequence: CASSYRNTNYEQYV.

This clone was seen only a few times. The rearrangement uses TRBV5-1 and TRBJ1-2; 9 bases map to TRBD1. This CDR3 has 14 amino acids. V lost 4 bases, J lost 3 bases, and 4 bases stayed unmatched. Per the germline V gene, CDR1 is SGHRS and CDR2 is YFSETQ. In nucleotides, the CDR3 is TGCGCCAGCAGCGCGGACAGGGGTCACTATGGCTACACCTTC. This codes for CASSADRGHYGYTF.

This clone occurred a few times. This chain connects TRBV2 to TRBJ2-1, with 7 bases fitting TRBD2. The CDR3 contains 15 residues. Germline CDR1 is SNHLY and CDR2 is FYNNEI. V gave up 6 bases and J gave up 5 bases; unmatched junction bases: 10. This chain's CDR3 is CASRNYLAGDNEQFF. CDR3 nucleotide sequence: TGTGCCAGCAGGAACTACTTGGCGGGGGACAATGAGCAGTTCTTC.

This clone was seen only a few times. This chain links TRBV11-2 with TRBJ1-4; D not resolved. The CDR3 runs to 13 residues. Germline CDR1 and CDR2: SGHAT and FQNNGV. Trimming left V 3 bases short and J 3 bases short, with 5 bases between. Here the CDR3 reads CASSFGSNEKLFF. The CDR3 DNA follows: TGTGCCAGCAGCTTCGGGTCTAATGAAAAACTGTTTTTT.

This clone was observed a handful of times. V gene TRBV28 combines with J gene TRBJ2-7; 15 bases agree with TRBD2. Per germline, CDR1 MDHEN and CDR2 SYDVKM. With V trimmed by 5 bases and J by 4 bases, 6 bases remained unmatched. This CDR3 is built from 16 residues. CDR3 region: CASSPGLAGGFYEQYV. The CDR3 nucleotides read TGTGCCAGCAGTCCCGGACTAGCGGGGGGGTTTTACGAGCAGTACGTC.